This entry lists 6 T cell receptor beta chains sequenced from one sample in a study of CXCR3-negative and CXCR3-positive naive CD8 T cells. It was by 5' RACE with UMI labels that the TRB cDNA libraries were prepared. TCRdb reprocessed the 5' RACE reads and keeps a single row for each CDR3 protein, giving no DNA. This repertoire comprises roughly 40,000 distinct CDR3 sequences; its ten largest clones make up under 10%. Material for sequencing was memory CD8+ T cells from blood. The source is a human donor in good health. Some clones in this sample may be carry-over from other donors' samples.

The rearrangement uses TRBV6-5 and TRBJ2-2; there is no DNA to check the TCRdb D call of TRBD2. The CDR3 is made up of 20 amino acids. Per germline, CDR1 MNHEY and CDR2 SVGAGI. This chain's CDR3 is CASSYYSGTSEALVTGELFF.

The chain is built from TRBV7-9 and TRBJ2-1; TCRdb selects TRBD1, and the lack of DNA leaves this call unchecked. Germline values: CDR1 SEHNR, CDR2 FQNEAQ (reference sequence). CDR3 size: 15 residues. CDR3 in amino acids: CASSPRTGRVNEQFF.

The chain carries TRBV20-1 and TRBJ2-5; TCRdb returns TRBD1, unconfirmable since there is no DNA. Per germline, CDR1 DFQATT and CDR2 SNEGSKA (reference sequence). The CDR3 covers 15 residues. CDR3 amino acids: CSARSLAGVLETQYF.

J is TRBJ2-7 and V is TRBV5-1; checking the TCRdb D call of TRBD1 is not possible without DNA. There are 15 residues in the CDR3. The germline CDR1 and CDR2 sequences are SGHRS and YFSETQ. This CDR3 is CASRSTYGRFDEQYF.

The chain links TRBV12-3 or TRBV12-4 to TRBJ2-1; without DNA, the TCRdb call of TRBD1 cannot be checked. The length of the CDR3 is 13 residues. CDR3 amino acids: CASSPRQGGEQFF.

This chain links TRBV7-6 with TRBJ2-7; absent DNA, TCRdb's TRBD1 call cannot be checked. Per germline, CDR1 SGHVS and CDR2 FNYEAQ. The length of the CDR3 is 15 residues. The CDR3 loop is CASSLSTSPVYEQYF.